Listed here are 27 T cell receptor beta chains from one sample, sequenced in a study of shared clonotypes between healthy human individuals (dated by TCRdb to about 2020). Libraries were made using the immunoSEQ multiplex PCR assay. What TCRdb holds here is the immuneACCESS table cut down to in-frame rearrangements. Part of the clones is not present; checked against another copy, under half of the missing clones reflect an unresolved V gene, and the others are unexplained. Across this sample there are more than 2,000,000 clones, with more than 90% seen only once. The ten largest clones add up to 0.13% to 0.15% of the sample. Sequencing input: naive CD4+ T cells sorted from blood. The sample's cell subset or site label, decoded: CD45RA+ positively selected. The receptors shown here come from a young man in good health.

This clone has only one observation. The chain has TRBV7-2 and TRBJ2-4, with 8 nucleotides matching TRBD1. This CDR3 is built from 16 residues. The germline gives CDR1 SGHTA, CDR2 FQGNSA. The junction had 8 bases not matched to a gene; V was cut back by 5 bases and J by 2 bases. CDR3 DNA: TGTGCCAGCAGCCCCGCGACAGGGGCGACCAAAAACATTCAGTACTTC. Encoded protein: CASSPATGATKNIQYF.

The rearrangement joins TRBV27 to TRBJ2-7; perhaps TRBD2 as D (6 bases). Germline V gene lookup returns CDR1 MNHEY and CDR2 SMNVEV (reference sequence). V lost 2 bases and J lost 3, with 17 bases in between. This CDR3 region has 16 residues. CDR3 nucleotide sequence: TGTGCCAGCAGTTTAGTCAAGCCGGGACTCGGCTACGAGCAGTACTTC. This translates into CASSLVKPGLGYEQYF.

CDR3 nucleotides: TGTGCCAGCAGCTTAAAGGACTCAGAGACCCAGTACTTC. The encoded protein is CASSLKDSETQYF. The V and J genes are TRBV13 and TRBJ2-5; a weak D match, TRBD2 (5 bases). Trimming removed 2 bases from V and 4 bases from J, with 8 bases in between. The CDR3 length is 13 residues. The germline V gene encodes CDR1 PRHDT and CDR2 FYEKMQ (reference sequence).

J is TRBJ1-2 and V is TRBV6-6; 8 bases are shared with TRBD1. In germline, CDR1 is MNHNY, CDR2 SVGAGI (reference sequence). J lost 4 bases, V lost 4 bases, and 5 bases had no gene match. The CDR3 consists of 14 residues. The chain's CDR3 is CASSSGQGVYGYTF. DNA for the CDR3: TGTGCCAGCAGTTCTGGACAGGGCGTCTATGGCTACACCTTC.

The rearrangement joins TRBV5-6 to TRBJ2-7; TRBD1 agrees at 7 bases. CDR3 size: 16 residues. Germline V CDR1 and CDR2: SGHDT, YYEEEE. Losses at the gene ends were 3 bases for V and 5 bases for J; bases not matched to a gene: 14. In DNA, the CDR3 is TGTGCCAGCAGCTCCGTGAACTACAGGGGTTCGAACGAGCAGTACTTC. Translated: CASSSVNYRGSNEQYF.

Comment on this clone: Other DNA sequences in this specimen translate into the identical CDR3. The chain has TRBV9 and TRBJ2-5; a possible D gene is TRBD1 (6 bases). There are 13 residues in the CDR3. The V and J ends lost 3 bases and 5 bases respectively, with 11 bases between them. Germline V gene data show CDR1 as SGDLS and CDR2 as YYNGEE. The CDR3 is CASSAGAQETQYF. The CDR3 region has the DNA TGTGCCAGCAGCGCAGGGGCTCAGGAGACCCAGTACTTC.

V is TRBV11-2 and J is TRBJ2-2; 16 bases agree with TRBD2. The CDR3 length is 19 residues. The germline CDR1 and CDR2 sequences are SGHAT and FQNNGV. Germline trimming cut 4 bases from V and 7 bases from J; bases unmatched to any gene: 12. CDR3 in amino acids: CASSSFDRGLAGGIGELFF. The CDR3 region has the DNA TGTGCCAGCAGCTCATTTGACCGGGGACTAGCGGGAGGGATCGGGGAGCTGTTTTTT.

J is TRBJ2-5 and V is TRBV7-3; TRBD2 aligns across 13 bases. CDR1 is SGHTA, CDR2 FQGTGA, per germline. The V gene end was trimmed by 2 bases and the J gene end by 9 bases; junction bases not matched to a gene: 3. CDR3 length equals 14 residues. The CDR3 loop reads CASSLGLAGDPQYF. The CDR3 coding sequence is TGTGCCAGCAGCTTAGGACTAGCGGGGGACCCCCAGTACTTC.

This clone was seen once. The genes are TRBV5-8 and TRBJ1-1; TRBD1 is a possible D gene (6 bases). Trimming took off 0 bases at V and 0 bases at J, with 9 bases between the two ends. This CDR3 comprises 15 residues. Germline-derived CDR1 and CDR2 are SGHTS and YDEGEE. CDR3 DNA sequence: TGTGCCAGCAGCTTGGGGACAGCAATGAACACTGAAGCTTTCTTT. Amino acid sequence: CASSLGTAMNTEAFF.

The chain joins TRBV30 to TRBJ2-3, with D unclear. This CDR3 is 14 amino acids long. Deletions cut 3 bases from V and 2 bases from J, with 12 bases between. Germline values: CDR1 GTSNPN, CDR2 SVGIG (reference sequence). As DNA, the CDR3 is TGTGCCTGGAGATTTGGCCCGATCACAGATACGCAGTATTTT. This encodes CAWRFGPITDTQYF.

The table lists this clone with a few counts. The rearrangement joins TRBV6-1 to TRBJ1-2; D gene unclear. This CDR3 is 13 amino acids long. V was clipped by 4 bases and J by 4 bases, with 10 bases between them. Germline V gene sequence: CDR1 MNHNS, CDR2 SASEGT. CDR3 sequence (DNA): TGTGCCAGCAGTGCCGCCACAATCTATGGCTACACCTTC. The encoded protein is CASSAATIYGYTF.

The genes are TRBV5-1 and TRBJ1-6; D is ambiguous. From germline, CDR1 is SGHRS and CDR2 YFSETQ. V lost 4 bases and J 7 bases, leaving 21 bases between the germline ends. This CDR3 comprises 17 residues. CDR3 DNA: TGCGCCAGCAGCACCGGCCCCATCGGGGTGAGCAATTCACCCCTCCACTTT. This gives the protein CASSTGPIGVSNSPLHF.

The chain links TRBV7-2 to TRBJ2-2, with D possibly TRBD2 on 6 matching bases. This CDR3 contains 14 residues. The germline gives CDR1 SGHTA, CDR2 FQGNSA. V lost 1 base and J lost 5, with 8 bases in between. CDR3 in DNA: TGTGCCAGCAGCTTAGGGACTACAACCGGGGAGCTGTTTTTT. Its protein product is CASSLGTTTGELFF.

V is TRBV7-9 and J is TRBJ1-3, with D possibly TRBD1 on 5 matching bases. Germline lookup yields CDR1 SEHNR and CDR2 FQNEAQ (reference sequence). V gave up 4 bases and J gave up 7 bases, with 11 bases separating them. CDR3 length: 13 amino acids. CDR3 loop: CASSSIGGNTIYF. CDR3 nucleotides: TGTGCCAGCAGCTCCATCGGGGGGAACACCATATATTTT.

The rearrangement uses TRBV18 and TRBJ2-7, with 7 bases lining up with TRBD2. Trimming cost V 6 bases and J 11 bases; bases outside gene matches: 7. The CDR3 is 11 amino acids. From germline, CDR1 is KGHSH and CDR2 LQKENI. The CDR3 DNA sequence: TGTGCCAGCTCGGAAGGAGGGAGGGAGTACTTC. This codes for CASSEGGREYF.

The rearrangement joins TRBV25-1 to TRBJ1-4, with D possibly being TRBD1 (5 bases). Germline loops: CDR1 MGHDK, CDR2 SYGVNS. The CDR3 spans 17 residues. V was trimmed by 3 bases and J by 3 bases, leaving 17 bases between them. The CDR3: CASSDSNPGLANEKLFF. The DNA of the CDR3 is TGTGCCAGCAGTGACTCCAACCCAGGGTTGGCTAATGAAAAACTGTTTTTT.

The chain employs TRBV27 and TRBJ1-3; no definite D call. The V and J ends lost 3 bases and 2 bases respectively, with 5 bases between them. Germline V gene data show CDR1 as MNHEY and CDR2 as SMNVEV (reference sequence). The CDR3 totals 13 residues. Here the CDR3 reads CASSFVAGNTIYF. The CDR3 DNA follows: TGTGCCAGCAGTTTCGTAGCTGGAAACACCATATATTTT.

The CDR3 protein is CASRTGKGLGNQPQHF. The CDR3 bases are TGTGCCAGTAGGACAGGGAAGGGGCTTGGCAATCAGCCCCAGCATTTT. The chain links TRBV19 to TRBJ1-5; 7 nucleotides agree with TRBD1. The CDR3 is 16 amino acids. J gave up 2 bases and V 6 bases, and 10 bases lay outside the gene matches. Looked up from germline, CDR1 is LNHDA and CDR2 is SQIVND (reference sequence).

This clone was picked up one time. The V and J genes are TRBV19 and TRBJ1-4; no reliable D call. Trimming took 6 bases from V and 3 from J, leaving 11 bases between them. There are 14 residues in the CDR3. Germline CDR1 and CDR2: LNHDA and SQIVND (reference sequence). CDR3 sequence: CASREAAANEKLFF. CDR3 DNA: TGTGCCAGTAGAGAAGCCGCAGCTAATGAAAAACTGTTTTTT.

V is TRBV10-1 and J is TRBJ2-3; no firm D call. Germline V gene lookup returns CDR1 WNHNN and CDR2 SYGVQD (reference sequence). This CDR3 contains 14 residues. The ends were cut back, 5 bases at V and 0 bases at J, with 9 bases in the middle. The CDR3 DNA follows: TGCGCCAGCAGTCCCGGGCCTAGCACAGATACGCAGTATTTT. It codes for CASSPGPSTDTQYF.

As regards this clone: One junction end does not reproduce the germline sequence, and a read error may be involved. The rearrangement links TRBV7-7 to TRBJ2-2; D is ambiguous. The V gene's germline CDR1 is SSHAT and CDR2 FNYEAQ (reference sequence). This CDR3 comprises 12 residues. CDR3 in amino acids: CASSLETGELFF. CDR3 bases: TGTGCTAGCAGCTTGGAGACCGGGGAGCTGTTTTTT.

The chain is built from TRBV5-1 and TRBJ1-2; 9 nucleotides match TRBD1. Trimming took 4 bases from V and 4 from J; bases not matched to a gene: 5. Germline loops: CDR1 SGHRS, CDR2 YFSETQ. The CDR3 contains 14 residues. As DNA, the CDR3 is TGCGCCAGCAGCCCCGGGACAGGGCTCTATGGCTACACCTTC. It encodes CASSPGTGLYGYTF.

The V gene is TRBV29-1, the J gene TRBJ1-2, with 7 positions matching TRBD1. Per the germline V gene, CDR1 is SQVTM and CDR2 is ANQGSEA. CDR3 length: 12 amino acids. Trimming took 4 bases from V and 6 from J; bases not matched to a gene: 5. The CDR3: CSVGKTGDGYTF. CDR3 DNA sequence: TGCAGCGTTGGTAAAACAGGGGATGGCTACACCTTC.

The chain couples TRBV2 to TRBJ1-6; D is unclear. V dropped 7 bases and J dropped 9 bases, with 13 bases sitting between them. This CDR3 has 13 residues. CDR1 and CDR2 (germline): SNHLY, FYNNEI. The CDR3, as DNA: TGTGCCAGCACGGTCCTAGGTGGTTCACCCCTCCACTTT. Encoded protein: CASTVLGGSPLHF.

The V and J genes are TRBV27 and TRBJ1-1; D unresolved. V lost 0 bases, J lost 10 bases, and 15 bases lay in between. CDR3 length: 14 amino acids. Germline V gives CDR1 MNHEY, CDR2 SMNVEV (reference sequence). The CDR3 loop is CASSLSALSRGAFF. The CDR3 DNA is TGTGCCAGCAGTTTATCGGCCCTGTCTCGCGGAGCTTTCTTT.

The chain links TRBV5-8 to TRBJ2-1, with D possibly TRBD2 on 5 matching bases. The germline V gene has CDR1 SGHTS and CDR2 YDEGEE. The V end was cut by 6 bases, the J end by 0 bases, with 16 bases between. The CDR3 covers 16 residues. The CDR3 is CASTPGKLSSYNEQFF. The CDR3 DNA reads as TGTGCCAGCACCCCCGGGAAGCTCAGCTCCTACAATGAGCAGTTCTTC.

The V gene is TRBV30, the J gene TRBJ2-3; 7 nucleotides agree with TRBD2. Trimming took 5 bases from V and 2 from J; bases not matched to a gene: 7. CDR3 length: 14 residues. Germline CDR1 GTSNPN, CDR2 SVGIG (reference sequence). This CDR3 is CAWALAAYTDTQYF. CDR3 nucleotides: TGTGCCTGGGCCCTAGCGGCGTACACAGATACGCAGTATTTT.